This T cell receptor beta chain is drawn from a study of OX40 agonist ivuxolimab in advanced cancers. Study in general: Averaging roughly 60 years in age, with a range of roughly 20 to 80, the cohort was 65% to 85% male.

This CDR3 contains 13 residues. Between the trimmed V and J ends, which lost 0 bases and 0 bases, there was a span of 2 bases. The germline CDR1 and CDR2 sequences are MNHEY and SMNVEV (reference sequence). Data came from immunoSEQ multiplex PCR; TCRdb stores just in-frame clones and leaves some out. The repertoire holds 100,000 or so clones, with roughly 95% as singletons. This clone appeared a single time. Additional DNA sequences in this sample encode the identical CDR3. The chain has TRBV27 and TRBJ1-1; D unresolved. Sequences were derived from CD4+ or CD8+ T cells sorted from blood, sampled in a trial of the OX40 agonist ivuxolimab. The sequence was collected from an adult with an advanced solid tumor such as melanoma, head and neck, liver or kidney cancer. CDR3: CASSLSVNTEAFF. In DNA form, the CDR3 reads TGTGCCAGCAGTTTATCGGTGAACACTGAAGCTTTCTTT.